The present TCR beta chain was sequenced within a study of blood T cell repertoires in COVID-19. The table came from immunoSEQ multiplex PCR; TCRdb's copy has only in-frame clones and leaves some out. The sample contains roughly 240,000 clones, 70% to 90% of which appear only once. The source material was peripheral blood. The receptor's source is a middle-aged man with COVID-19, enrolled during active disease.

The CDR3 sequence is CASSLLPGDSYEQYF. CDR3 nucleotides: TGTGCCAGCAGTTTATTGCCGGGTGACTCCTACGAGCAGTACTTC. The chain combines TRBV28 with TRBJ2-7; D not certain. V was shortened by 1 base and J by 0 bases, with 10 bases between the two germline ends. Germline lookup yields CDR1 MDHEN and CDR2 SYDVKM. The CDR3 is 15 amino acids.